This TCR beta chain was sequenced for a study of blood T cells in healthy people across ages. Study in general: Capturing about one barcoded beta molecule per two T cells was achieved by template switching.

As to this clonotype: What it binds is unknown.

The CDR3 runs to 15 residues. Germline-derived CDR1 and CDR2 are SGHTA and FQGNSA. The V gene end was trimmed by 6 bases and the J gene end by 11 bases; junction bases not matched to a gene: 16. There were healthy Caucasian individuals from Russia, aged about 6 to 100, serving as donors. Extraction yielded at least 5 micrograms of total RNA per sample. Study-wide points: Comparison with aged donors showed that long-lived donors had more naive CD4+ cells and higher diversity.

Alongside a J-beta primer mix, a sample-barcoded 5' primer served in a second PCR lasting about 6 to 11 cycles. Via MiXCR, TCRdb re-called the 5' RACE reads, giving one row per CDR3 protein. The data hold roughly 800,000 distinct CDR3 sequences, with about 62% observed a single time. The material sequenced was blood. The source is a man aged 25 to 45 in good health. J is TRBJ2-5 and V is TRBV7-2; 9 bases agree with TRBD2. The CDR3 DNA reads TGTGCCAGCAGACACCCGGGACTAGCTAACAATGAGCAGTACTTC. Amino acid sequence: CASRHPGLANNEQYF.